This paragraph reports one TCR beta chain. Its target is unknown. The sample is drawn from a study of OX40 agonist ivuxolimab in advanced cancers. The overall study: People who had prior anti-PD-1, anti-PD-L1 or anti-CTLA-4 therapy could take part, and around 39% had some. General study results and limits: Some nonresponders also had low normalized T-cell clonal expansion. Clonal expansion among partial responders at 0.1-3.0 mg/kg ranked near the lowest.

This CDR3 has 16 amino acids. Assay: immunoSEQ multiplex PCR; the TCRdb copy retains only in-frame clones and omits some. Here the sample spans 100,000 to 130,000 clones, under 95% being singletons. The source material was CD4+ or CD8+ T cells sorted from blood, sampled in a trial of the OX40 agonist ivuxolimab. This chain joins TRBV21-1 and TRBJ2-7; the table's D call, TRBD2, has no DNA check behind it. TRBV21-1 represents a pseudogene. The receptor was derived from an adult with an advanced solid tumor such as melanoma, head and neck, liver or kidney cancer. The CDR3 DNA is TGTGCCAGCAGCAAAGCGACTAGCGGGAGTGTCAACGAGCAGTACTTC. As protein: CASSKATSGSVNEQYF.